The sequence of this TCR beta chain was determined in a study of blood T cells in healthy people across ages. The CDR3 length is 17 residues. CDR1 SGHTA and CDR2 FQGNSA come from the germline V gene. Through a sample-barcoded 5' primer and a J-beta primer mix, a second PCR was run for about 6 to 11 cycles. Tags on each cDNA molecule came from a template-switch adaptor with 12 random nucleotides. TCRdb ran MiXCR on the 5' RACE reads and lists one entry per CDR3 protein. This repertoire shows some 1,800,000 distinct CDR3 sequences, 39% found once; its top ten account for roughly 23%. A remark on this clonotype: One end of the junction is discordant with germline, which a read error may explain.

The chain joins TRBV7-2 to TRBJ2-3; 10 bases match TRBD2. The receptor was derived from a human donor in good health. Specimen: blood. DNA for the CDR3: TGTGCCAACAGCCGCCCGGCAGCGGGGGGGCTTGTAGATACGCAGTATTTT. Translating gives CANSRPAAGGLVDTQYF.